Listed below are T cell receptor beta chains from one sample, sequenced in a study of low-dose radiotherapy and immunotherapy resistance in tumors. TCRdb called the reads again in MiXCR, with one record for every CDR3 protein. Of roughly 100,000 distinct CDR3 sequences in the sample, more than 20% were seen once. The sample was PBMCs, taken after low-dose radiotherapy plus immunotherapy. These receptors were taken from a male donor with prostate cancer. CDR3s include the opening cysteine and the closing phenylalanine or tryptophan. The order of the fields is J gene, V gene, D gene, clone size, CDR3 DNA, CDR3 protein. A D gene is named only where the DNA matches it firmly. Size tells how often a clone was seen (once, few, many) or the class of an expanded clone, and some rows leave it out.

>TRBJ1-2|TRBV7-9|.|many
TGTGCCAGCAGCTTAGTAGGGCGGAACTATGGCTACACCTTC
CASSLVGRNYGYTF
>TRBJ1-2|TRBV7-2|.|many
TGTGCCAGCAGCTTTAGGCAGGGCCTTCACTATGGCTACACCTTC
CASSFRQGLHYGYTF
>TRBJ2-3|TRBV20-1|TRBD1|many
TGCAGTGCTAGACCAGGGACAGAAGCTGCTGATACGCAGTATTTT
CSARPGTEAADTQYF
>TRBJ2-5|TRBV6-2/TRBV6-3|.|.
TGTGCCAGCAGTTATCGACGGCACCAAGAGACCCAGTACTTC
CASSYRRHQETQYF
>TRBJ2-3|TRBV13|.|many
TGTGCCAGCAGCTCCACAGATACGCAGTATTTT
CASSSTDTQYF
>TRBJ1-1|TRBV21-1|.|many
TGTGCCAGCAGCAAAGCGCGGAGGAACACTGAAGCTTTCTTT
CASSKARRNTEAFF
>TRBJ2-3|TRBV25-1|TRBD1|.
TGTGCCAGCAGTGCCGGGACAGCTAGCACAGATACGCAGTATTTT
CASSAGTASTDTQYF
>TRBJ1-6|TRBV25-1|.|many
TGTGCCAGCAGTGAATCGGCAGGGGCAAATTCACCCCTCCACTTT
CASSESAGANSPLHF
>TRBJ2-1|TRBV5-1|.|.
TGCGCCAGCAGAAACAGGGTATCGGGGATGGATGAGCAGTTCTTC
CASRNRVSGMDEQFF
>TRBJ1-1|TRBV7-2|.|many
TGTGCCAGCAGCACGACAGGGAACACTGAAGCTTTCTTT
CASSTTGNTEAFF
>TRBJ2-2|TRBV20-1|.|many
TGCAGTGCTAGAGTATTGACCGACGGGGAGCTGTTTTTT
CSARVLTDGELFF
>TRBJ2-7|TRBV29-1|.|many
TGCAGCGTTGTAAGGACAGATACCTACGAGCAGTACTTC
CSVVRTDTYEQYF
>TRBJ2-5|TRBV7-2|.|.
TGTGCCAGCAGACGACTAGGGGGCCAAGAGACCCAGTACTTC
CASRRLGGQETQYF
>TRBJ2-5|TRBV11-2|TRBD2|many
TGTGCCAGCAGCTTGAGCGACTTGGAGCGGGAGGACAAGACCCAGTACTTC
CASSLSDLEREDKTQYF
>TRBJ1-2|TRBV11-2|.|many
TGTGCCAGCAGCCCCTCGATGGGACCGTCATACTTC
CASSPSMGPSYF
>TRBJ2-3|TRBV4-3|TRBD2|.
TGCGCCAGCAGCCAAGATCCCCGGGGGGGGCCAGATACGCAGTATTTT
CASSQDPRGGPDTQYF
>TRBJ2-7|TRBV6-1|.|few
TGTGCCAGCAGTTACGGGCAGGGGCTGGGTGAGCAGTACTTC
CASSYGQGLGEQYF
>TRBJ2-5|TRBV5-1|.|many
TGCGCCAGCAGCTTGGACAGGGCAGGGGAGACCCAGTACTTC
CASSLDRAGETQYF
>TRBJ2-7|TRBV7-2|TRBD2|few
TGTGCCAGCAGCCTCCGGGCAGGACTAGCGGGGTCCTCCTACGAGCAGTACTTC
CASSLRAGLAGSSYEQYF
>TRBJ2-1|TRBV24-1|.|many
TGTGCCACCAGCCCAGGCTCCTACAATGAGCAGTTCTTC
CATSPGSYNEQFF
>TRBJ1-2|TRBV6-2/TRBV6-3|.|many
TGTGCCAGCAGGGCCTCCGGGGCTGACTATGGCTACACCTTC
CASRASGADYGYTF
>TRBJ1-6|TRBV12-3/TRBV12-4|.|many
TGTGCCAGCAGGAGTGACATGGGAGTCAGTTCACCCCTCCACTTT
CASRSDMGVSSPLHF
>TRBJ1-1|TRBV27|TRBD1|many
TGTGCCAGCAGTCCATTTCGACAGGGGGTGAGCACTGAAGCTTTCTTT
CASSPFRQGVSTEAFF
>TRBJ1-3|TRBV27|TRBD1|many
TGTGCCAGCAGCGCCGGGACAGGGGCCGTTGGAAACACCATATATTTT
CASSAGTGAVGNTIYF
>TRBJ2-1|TRBV20-1|.|many
TGCAGTGTAAGCGGGGAACAGGGAAATGAGCAGTTCTTC
CSVSGEQGNEQFF
>TRBJ1-1|TRBV24-1|.|.
TGTGCCACCAGTGACCGAATAGGCCATTTCTTT
CATSDRIGHFF